Presented here are 16 T cell receptor beta chains from one specimen sequenced in a study of blood T cells in healthy people across ages (dated by TCRdb to the mid-2010s). The library was produced with 5' RACE. The sequencing machine was an Illumina HiSeq 2500. A second PCR of roughly 6 to 11 cycles was run with a J-beta primer mix and a sample-barcoded 5' primer. Clones were called with MiXCR by TCRdb after fastp trimmed the public reads at Q25, and only in-frame beta chains were retained. Under each unique CDR3 protein, matching rows form one entry showing the most common genes and DNA. The sample includes some 860,000 distinct CDR3 sequences, with approximately 53% observed a single time. Roughly 25% of the sample comes from the top ten. Sequencing used blood. Source of these receptors: a middle-aged man in good health.

The rearrangement joins TRBV29-1 to TRBJ2-3, with 10 bases identical to TRBD1. From germline, CDR1 is SQVTM and CDR2 ANQGSEA. V was pared by 6 bases and J by 4 bases, with 7 bases of the junction left unmatched. This CDR3 is 14 amino acids long. Here the CDR3 reads CSVSGQGEADTQYF. The CDR3 DNA reads as TGCAGCGTATCAGGACAGGGGGAAGCAGATACGCAGTATTTT.

This sequence joins TRBV5-1 and TRBJ2-1; 10 bases are a match to TRBD2. V trimming: 4 bases; J trimming: 4 bases; junction bases outside the gene matches: 5. The length of the CDR3 is 15 residues. Germline values: CDR1 SGHRS, CDR2 YFSETQ. The CDR3 region is CASSLAGVGYNEQFF. Here the CDR3 DNA reads TGCGCCAGCAGCCTAGCGGGAGTCGGGTACAATGAGCAGTTCTTC.

J is TRBJ2-5 and V is TRBV20-1, with D tentatively TRBD1 (6 bases). The CDR3 has 14 amino acids. Germline loops: CDR1 DFQATT, CDR2 SNEGSKA (reference sequence). V was shortened by 3 bases and J by 1 base, with 12 bases between the two germline ends. The chain's CDR3 is CSASDGGAQETQYF. CDR3 bases: TGCAGTGCTAGTGATGGGGGCGCCCAAGAGACCCAGTACTTC.

This clonotype has only a few counts. The gene calls are TRBV6-2 or TRBV6-3 and TRBJ2-1; 7 positions agree with TRBD1. Unmatched junction bases numbered 7, after V lost 6 bases and J lost 5 bases. Germline V gene lookup returns CDR1 MNHEY and CDR2 SVGEGT. This CDR3 has 14 amino acids. The CDR3 DNA reads TGTGCCAGCAGAAGACGACAGGGCAACAATGAGCAGTTCTTC. It encodes CASRRRQGNNEQFF.

This clonotype was counted a few times. The chain combines TRBV4-3 with TRBJ1-2; possible D gene TRBD1, 5 bases. This CDR3 has 15 amino acids. In germline, CDR1 is LGHNA, CDR2 YSLEER. Trimming pared 1 base from V and 0 bases from J, leaving 9 bases between. DNA of the CDR3: TGCGCCAGCAGCCAAGCGGGACTAGCTAACTATGGCTACACCTTC. Encoded protein: CASSQAGLANYGYTF.

The J gene is TRBJ2-3, the V gene TRBV7-2, with 7 bases matching TRBD1. With 5 bases clipped from V and 5 bases from J, the junction kept 10 bases outside the gene matches. The CDR3 extends over 15 amino acids. CDR1 and CDR2 (germline): SGHTA, FQGNSA. CDR3 DNA sequence: TGTGCCAGCAGCCCGACCCGACAGGGTGGAGATACGCAGTATTTT. This sequence encodes CASSPTRQGGDTQYF.

The chain joins TRBV12-3 or TRBV12-4 to TRBJ2-6; 8 bases match TRBD1. The CDR3 is 19 residues long. Trimming at V came to 4 bases and at J to 1 base, leaving 12 bases not matched to a gene. CDR3 in amino acids: CASSSIPRQGPSGANVLTF. DNA of the CDR3: TGTGCCAGCAGTTCCATCCCGAGACAGGGGCCGTCTGGGGCCAACGTCCTGACTTTC.

This clonotype appeared a few times. The CDR3 is CSVGSNLNNEQFF. Written as DNA, the CDR3 is TGCAGCGTTGGGTCTAATCTGAACAATGAGCAGTTCTTC. The V and J genes are TRBV29-1 and TRBJ2-1; D is ambiguous. This CDR3 is 13 amino acids long. The V gene lost 4 bases and the J gene lost 5 bases, with 12 bases spanning the gap. Germline CDR1 reads SQVTM; CDR2 reads ANQGSEA.

A few counts support this clonotype. CDR3 region: CSASPGPDTQYF. The CDR3 DNA reads TGCAGTGCTAGCCCCGGGCCGGATACGCAGTATTTT. The chain combines TRBV20-1 with TRBJ2-3; D call uncertain. The CDR3 has 12 residues. Germline lookup yields CDR1 DFQATT and CDR2 SNEGSKA (reference sequence). Trimming removed 3 bases from V and 6 bases from J, with 10 bases in between.

The rearrangement uses TRBV27 and TRBJ1-5; D unresolved. The germline CDR1 and CDR2 sequences are MNHEY and SMNVEV (reference sequence). This CDR3 is built from 16 residues. V shed 2 bases and J shed 3 bases, with 14 bases lying between them. The CDR3 reads CASSLNVGITNQPQHF. CDR3 bases: TGTGCCAGCAGTTTAAATGTGGGGATAACCAATCAGCCCCAGCATTTT.

This chain links TRBV10-2 with TRBJ2-1; 7 bases match TRBD1. The V gene's germline CDR1 is WSHSY and CDR2 SAAADI. Unmatched junction bases numbered 5, after V lost 7 bases and J lost 2 bases. The CDR3 extends over 14 amino acids. DNA of the CDR3: TGCGCCAGCACCGGGGACAGTGCCTACAATGAGCAGTTCTTC. Residues: CASTGDSAYNEQFF.

This clonotype has a handful of counts. The V and J genes are TRBV4-3 and TRBJ1-6; 8 positions match TRBD1. The CDR3 consists of 15 residues. Germline trimming cut 0 bases from V and 9 bases from J; bases unmatched to any gene: 4. Germline V lookup: CDR1 LGHNA, CDR2 YSLEER. The CDR3 spells CASSQEQGAGSPLHF. The CDR3 bases are TGCGCCAGCAGCCAAGAGCAGGGGGCAGGTTCACCCCTCCACTTT.

The chain couples TRBV3-1 to TRBJ2-1, with a possible D match to TRBD1 (6 bases). CDR3 length: 13 residues. Germline V CDR1 and CDR2: LGHDT, YNNKEL (reference sequence). V lost 1 base to trimming and J lost 10 bases, with 11 bases between them. CDR3 nucleotides: TGTGCCAGCAGCCAAGGGACAGCCCGAGAGCAGTTCTTC. Translation gives CASSQGTAREQFF.

This chain connects TRBV5-1 to TRBJ2-5; maybe TRBD1 (6 bases). Deletions cut 4 bases from V and 1 base from J, with 14 bases between. The CDR3 covers 15 residues. Looked up from germline, CDR1 is SGHRS and CDR2 is YFSETQ. CDR3 region: CASSVTGNPQETQYF. The CDR3 nucleotides are TGCGCCAGCAGCGTCACAGGGAACCCCCAAGAGACCCAGTACTTC.

The chain employs TRBV12-3 or TRBV12-4 and TRBJ2-1; D unresolved. The CDR3 spans 11 residues. Trimming removed 5 bases from V and 10 bases from J, with 9 bases in between. The CDR3 region has the DNA TGTGCCAGCAGTATCTCACGGGAGCAGTTCTTC. Translated, it gives CASSISREQFF.

This clonotype was picked up a small number of times. The chain combines TRBV20-1 with TRBJ2-1; TRBD2 agrees at 8 bases. The CDR3 consists of 13 residues. Per germline, CDR1 DFQATT and CDR2 SNEGSKA (reference sequence). Trimming removed 8 bases from V and 3 bases from J; junction bases left unmatched: 6. Here the CDR3 reads CSPRLANYNEQFF. The CDR3 nucleotides read TGCAGTCCCCGACTAGCGAACTACAATGAGCAGTTCTTC.